This T cell receptor (beta chain) was retrieved from a study of human T cells and chemical hapten exposure. General observations from the study: Among expanded TCRs, significantly more large CDR3 similarity clusters formed than among controls.

TCRdb re-derived calls from the RACE reads in MiXCR, one entry per CDR3 protein. Of 52,000 or so distinct CDR3 sequences in the sample, roughly a tenth were seen once. Time point specified: pre-sensitization, week 0. Treatment defined: therapeutic diphenylcyclopropenone sensitization with weekly scalp DPC. Patients had alopecia, were aged 18 to 70, and were not pregnant. There are a few counts of this clonotype. Its specificity is not known. The V end lost 7 bases, the J end lost 8 bases, and 17 bases lay between the germline ends. Germline values: CDR1 LNHDA, CDR2 SQIVND (reference sequence). CDR3 length equals 13 residues.

The sequenced sample was whole blood, obtained in connection with sensitization to the hapten diphenylcyclopropenone (DPC). The source is a man aged 35 to 55 with alopecia areata. Some clones in this sample may be carry-over from other donors' samples. This chain connects TRBV19 to TRBJ1-2; D is perhaps TRBD1 (5 bases). CDR3 DNA sequence: TGTGCCAGTAACCTAGGTGGGGCGCGGGGCTACACCTTC. Residues: CASNLGGARGYTF.